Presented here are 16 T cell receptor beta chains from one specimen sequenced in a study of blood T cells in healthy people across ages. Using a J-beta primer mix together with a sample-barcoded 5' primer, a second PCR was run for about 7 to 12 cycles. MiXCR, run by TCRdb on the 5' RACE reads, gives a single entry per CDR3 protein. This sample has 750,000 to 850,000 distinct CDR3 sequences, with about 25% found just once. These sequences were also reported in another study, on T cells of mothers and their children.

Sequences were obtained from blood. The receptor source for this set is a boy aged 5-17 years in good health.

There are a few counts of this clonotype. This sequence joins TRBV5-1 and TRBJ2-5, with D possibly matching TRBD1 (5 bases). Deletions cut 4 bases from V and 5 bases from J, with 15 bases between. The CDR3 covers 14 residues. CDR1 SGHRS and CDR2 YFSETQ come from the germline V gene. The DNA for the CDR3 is TGCGCCAGCAGCCTCGGACATACCCAGGAGACCCAGTACTTC. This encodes CASSLGHTQETQYF.

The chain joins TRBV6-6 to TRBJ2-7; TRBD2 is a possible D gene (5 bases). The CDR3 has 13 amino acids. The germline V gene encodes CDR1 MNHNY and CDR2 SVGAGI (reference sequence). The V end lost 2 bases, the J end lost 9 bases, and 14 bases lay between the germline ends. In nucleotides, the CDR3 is TGTGCCAGCAGTTACAGGCCCGACGGGGTGCAGTACTTC. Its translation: CASSYRPDGVQYF.

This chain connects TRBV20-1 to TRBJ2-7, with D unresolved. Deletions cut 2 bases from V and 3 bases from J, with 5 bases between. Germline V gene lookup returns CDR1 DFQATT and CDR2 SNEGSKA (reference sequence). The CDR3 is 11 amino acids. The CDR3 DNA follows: TGCAGTGCTAGATCAGGCTACGAGCAGTACTTC. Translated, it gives CSARSGYEQYF.

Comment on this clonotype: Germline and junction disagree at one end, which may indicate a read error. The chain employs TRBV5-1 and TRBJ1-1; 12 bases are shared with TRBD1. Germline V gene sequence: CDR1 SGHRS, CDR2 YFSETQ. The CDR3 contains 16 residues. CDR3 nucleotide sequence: TGCGCCAGCAGCGACGGGACAGGGGGCCGTTTCGTTGAAGCTCTCTTT. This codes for CASSDGTGGRFVEALF.

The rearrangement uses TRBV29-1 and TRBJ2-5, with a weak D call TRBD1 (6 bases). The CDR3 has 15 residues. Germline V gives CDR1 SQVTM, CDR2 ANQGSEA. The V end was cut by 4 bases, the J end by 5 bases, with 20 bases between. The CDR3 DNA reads TGCAGCGTTGTGTGGGCAAGACAGGTCGCTGAGACCCAGTACTTC. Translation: CSVVWARQVAETQYF.

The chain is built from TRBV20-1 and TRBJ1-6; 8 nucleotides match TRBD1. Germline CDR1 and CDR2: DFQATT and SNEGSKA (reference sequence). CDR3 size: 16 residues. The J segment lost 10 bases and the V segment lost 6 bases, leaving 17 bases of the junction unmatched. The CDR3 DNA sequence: TGCAGTGCCCCTGCTGCAGGGGGCACTAAGTGGTCACCCCTCCACTTT. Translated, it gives CSAPAAGGTKWSPLHF.

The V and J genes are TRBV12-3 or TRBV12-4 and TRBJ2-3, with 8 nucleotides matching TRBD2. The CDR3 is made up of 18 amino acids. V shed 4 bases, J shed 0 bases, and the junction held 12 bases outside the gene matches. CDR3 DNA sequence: TGTGCCAGCAGTTCGGCCCGGGCACTAGCGGCAAGCACAGATACGCAGTATTTT. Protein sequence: CASSSARALAASTDTQYF.

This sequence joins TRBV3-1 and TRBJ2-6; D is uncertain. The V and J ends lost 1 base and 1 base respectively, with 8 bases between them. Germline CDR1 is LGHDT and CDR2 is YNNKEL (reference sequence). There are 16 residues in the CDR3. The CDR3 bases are TGTGCCAGCAGCCAAGTGGCCGGGTCTGGGGCCAACGTCCTGACTTTC. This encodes CASSQVAGSGANVLTF.

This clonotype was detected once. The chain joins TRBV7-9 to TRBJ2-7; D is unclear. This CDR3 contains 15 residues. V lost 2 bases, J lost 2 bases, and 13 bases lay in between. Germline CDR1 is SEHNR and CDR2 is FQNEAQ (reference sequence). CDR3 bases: TGTGCCAGCAGCTTATCTCTCCGGCAAACCTACGAGCAGTACTTC. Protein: CASSLSLRQTYEQYF.

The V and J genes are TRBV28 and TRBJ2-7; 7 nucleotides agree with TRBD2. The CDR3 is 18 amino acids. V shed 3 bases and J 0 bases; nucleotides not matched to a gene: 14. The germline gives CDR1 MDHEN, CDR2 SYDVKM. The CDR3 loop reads CASSFRFLSSGNSYEQYF. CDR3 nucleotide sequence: TGTGCCAGCAGTTTCAGGTTCTTATCGAGCGGGAACTCCTACGAGCAGTACTTC.

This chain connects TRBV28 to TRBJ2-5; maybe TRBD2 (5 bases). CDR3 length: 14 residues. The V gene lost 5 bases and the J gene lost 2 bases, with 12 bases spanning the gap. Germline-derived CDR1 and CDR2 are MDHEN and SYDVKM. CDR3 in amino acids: CASSPALAQETQYF. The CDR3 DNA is TGTGCCAGCAGTCCGGCGCTAGCACAAGAGACCCAGTACTTC.

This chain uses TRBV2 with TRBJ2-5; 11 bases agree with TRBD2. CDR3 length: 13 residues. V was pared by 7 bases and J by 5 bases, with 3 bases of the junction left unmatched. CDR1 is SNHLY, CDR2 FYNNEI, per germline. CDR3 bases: TGTGCCAGCACGAGACTAGCGGGGGAGACCCAGTACTTC. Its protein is CASTRLAGETQYF.

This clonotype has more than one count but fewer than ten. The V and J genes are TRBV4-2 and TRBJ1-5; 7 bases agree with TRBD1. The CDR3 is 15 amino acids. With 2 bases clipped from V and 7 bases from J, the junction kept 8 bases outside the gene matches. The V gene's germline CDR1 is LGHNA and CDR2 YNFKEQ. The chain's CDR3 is CASSQHRGASQPQHF. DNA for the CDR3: TGTGCCAGCAGCCAACACAGGGGAGCGAGCCAGCCCCAGCATTTT.

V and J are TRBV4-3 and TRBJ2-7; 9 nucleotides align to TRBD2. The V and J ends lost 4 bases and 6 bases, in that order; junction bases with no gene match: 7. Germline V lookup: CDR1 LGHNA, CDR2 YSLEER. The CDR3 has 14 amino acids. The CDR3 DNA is TGCGCCAGCAGCCCGGGACTAGCCGTAGCCGAGCAGTACTTC. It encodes CASSPGLAVAEQYF.

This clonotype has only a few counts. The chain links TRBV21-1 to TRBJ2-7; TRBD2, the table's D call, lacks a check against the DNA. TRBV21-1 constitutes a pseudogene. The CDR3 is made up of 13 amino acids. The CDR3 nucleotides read TGTGCCAGCAGCCCCCGGGAGGGCAACGAGCAGTACTTC. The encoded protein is CASSPREGNEQYF.

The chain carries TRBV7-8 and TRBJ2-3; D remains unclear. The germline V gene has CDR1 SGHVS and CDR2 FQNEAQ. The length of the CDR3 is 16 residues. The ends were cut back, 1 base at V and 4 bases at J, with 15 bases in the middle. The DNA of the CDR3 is TGTGCCAGCAGCTTAGTGTCACCCTTTGTCTCAGATACGCAGTATTTT. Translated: CASSLVSPFVSDTQYF.